The clone carrying this T cell receptor (beta chain) was detected only once. These data belong to a study of memory CD4+ T cells and cytomegalovirus serostatus. Germline V gene data show CDR1 as GTSNPN and CDR2 as SVGIG (reference sequence). CDR3 length equals 13 residues. Trimming at V came to 3 bases and at J to 9 bases, leaving 7 bases not matched to a gene. Single viable CD3+CD4+CD8-CD45RO+ cells were sorted as the memory CD4+ T cells. The method was immunoSEQ multiplex PCR; TCRdb's version includes in-frame clones alone and lacks a portion of them. The profile shows about 96,000 clones, about 80% of them singletons.

The sequencing sample was made of memory CD4+ T cells from blood. The receptor's source is an adult in good health and CMV-seropositive. The chain has TRBV30 and TRBJ2-1; 8 bases are a match to TRBD2. This chain's CDR3 is CAWSIGLAGEQFF. The DNA for the CDR3 is TGTGCCTGGAGCATTGGACTAGCCGGTGAGCAGTTCTTC.